This T cell receptor (beta chain) was sequenced for a study of cytomegalovirus exposure and HLA in healthy donors. The CDR3 length is 18 residues. Germline CDR1 SGHTA, CDR2 FQGNSA. Trimming at V came to 1 base and at J to 0 bases, leaving 7 bases not matched to a gene. 13 Jbeta primers and 60 Vbeta primers were used for the PCR. Methods used by the authors: Later work found around 85 million unique TCR beta chains, with some 11 million shared. The repertoire was sequenced with immunoSEQ multiplex PCR; TCRdb's copy has only in-frame clones and lacks some. Clonal size and the V and J genes are those of that table, whereas D and trimming came from the DNA. Altogether some 65,000 clones are present, roughly two thirds being singletons, with the ten largest covering about 3%.

This sequence joins TRBV7-2 and TRBJ1-5; TRBD1 aligns across 9 bases. Sequences were obtained from PBMCs. The TCR sequence derives from a man aged 25-45 years in good health and CMV-seronegative. The DNA for the CDR3 is TGTGCCAGCAGCTTAGTGGGGACAGGGTTGAATAGCAATCAGCCCCAGCATTTT. Translation gives CASSLVGTGLNSNQPQHF.